The 6 T cell receptor beta chains listed next were all sequenced from one sample in a study of identical twins. TCRdb called the 5' RACE reads again in MiXCR, with one record for every CDR3 protein. The data show about 530,000 distinct CDR3 sequences, about 20% seen once. These sequences were also reported in another study, on yellow fever vaccine responses in identical twins.

The sequencing sample was made of CD4+ T cells sorted from blood. The receptors stem from a young woman in good health.

This clonotype was observed a few times. This chain joins TRBV20-1 and TRBJ2-1, with TRBD2 as a possible D gene (5 bases). Trimming pared 5 bases from V and 0 bases from J, leaving 11 bases between. This CDR3 is 14 amino acids long. CDR1 and CDR2 from the germline V gene are DFQATT and SNEGSKA (reference sequence). CDR3 protein: CSAGLSSSYNEQFF. The CDR3 DNA reads TGCAGTGCTGGACTGTCAAGCTCCTACAATGAGCAGTTCTTC.

The CDR3 sequence is CASKNRGASGSTDTQYF. The CDR3 region has the DNA TGTGCCAGTAAAAATAGAGGGGCTAGCGGGAGCACAGATACGCAGTATTTT. The chain links TRBV19 to TRBJ2-3, with 8 bases lining up with TRBD2. Germline values: CDR1 LNHDA, CDR2 SQIVND (reference sequence). The CDR3 is made up of 17 amino acids. The V gene end was trimmed by 7 bases and the J gene end by 0 bases; junction bases not matched to a gene: 12.

This clonotype was seen a handful of times. This chain uses TRBV5-5 with TRBJ2-7; D is unresolved. Trimming removed 1 base at V and 6 bases at J, with 8 bases between. The CDR3 spans 12 residues. Germline V lookup: CDR1 SGHKS, CDR2 YYEKEE (reference sequence). As DNA, the CDR3 is TGTGCCAGCAGCTTGTATCTGTCCGAGCAGTACGTC. It encodes CASSLYLSEQYV.

The chain employs TRBV29-1 and TRBJ2-1; no reliable D call. This CDR3 has 11 amino acids. Looked up from germline, CDR1 is SQVTM and CDR2 is ANQGSEA. V was shortened by 4 bases and J by 5 bases, with 6 bases between the two germline ends. The DNA for the CDR3 is TGCAGCGTTGTTGGCAACAATGAGCAGTTCTTC. It yields the protein CSVVGNNEQFF.

The chain employs TRBV20-1 and TRBJ2-7, with 7 bases aligning to TRBD1. V lost 1 base, J lost 5 bases, and 5 bases stayed unmatched. Germline CDR1 and CDR2: DFQATT and SNEGSKA (reference sequence). CDR3 size: 13 residues. The CDR3 nucleotides read TGCAGTGCTAGAGGGCAGGGGGTCCACGAGCAGTACGTC. Translating it yields CSARGQGVHEQYV.

This clonotype came up a few times. V gene TRBV5-1 combines with J gene TRBJ2-2, with a tentative D call TRBD1 (6 bases). Germline V gives CDR1 SGHRS, CDR2 YFSETQ. Trimming took off 1 base at V and 3 bases at J, with 13 bases between the two ends. The CDR3 spans 16 residues. CDR3 amino acids: CASSLFWGHDTGELFF. The CDR3 DNA follows: TGCGCCAGCAGCTTGTTTTGGGGGCATGACACCGGGGAGCTGTTTTTT.